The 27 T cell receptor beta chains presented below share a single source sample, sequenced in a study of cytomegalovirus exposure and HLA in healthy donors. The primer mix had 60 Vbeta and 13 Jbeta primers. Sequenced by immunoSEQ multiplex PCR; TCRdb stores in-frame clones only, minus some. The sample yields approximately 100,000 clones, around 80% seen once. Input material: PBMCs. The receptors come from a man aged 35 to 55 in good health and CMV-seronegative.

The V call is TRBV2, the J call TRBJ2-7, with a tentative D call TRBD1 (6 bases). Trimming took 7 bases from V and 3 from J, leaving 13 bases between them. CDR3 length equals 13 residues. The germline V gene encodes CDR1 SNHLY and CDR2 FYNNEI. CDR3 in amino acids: CASTLADSYEQYF. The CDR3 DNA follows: TGTGCCAGCACCCTTGCGGACAGCTACGAGCAGTACTTC.

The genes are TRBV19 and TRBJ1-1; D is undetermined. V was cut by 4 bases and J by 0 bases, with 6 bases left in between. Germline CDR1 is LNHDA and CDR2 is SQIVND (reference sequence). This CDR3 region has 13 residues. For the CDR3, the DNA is TGTGCCAGTAGTACGGGTTTGAACACTGAAGCTTTCTTT. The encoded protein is CASSTGLNTEAFF.

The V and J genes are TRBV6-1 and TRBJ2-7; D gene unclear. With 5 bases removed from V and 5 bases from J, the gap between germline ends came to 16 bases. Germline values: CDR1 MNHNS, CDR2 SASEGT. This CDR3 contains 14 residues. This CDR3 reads CASSFPILPHEQYF. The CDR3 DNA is TGTGCCAGCAGTTTCCCGATCCTACCACACGAGCAGTACTTC.

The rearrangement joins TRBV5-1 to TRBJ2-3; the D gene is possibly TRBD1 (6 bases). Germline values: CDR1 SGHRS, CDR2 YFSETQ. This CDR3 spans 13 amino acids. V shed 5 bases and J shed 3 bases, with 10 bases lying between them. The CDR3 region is CASSDTGTDTQYF. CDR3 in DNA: TGCGCCAGCAGTGACACAGGGACAGATACGCAGTATTTT.

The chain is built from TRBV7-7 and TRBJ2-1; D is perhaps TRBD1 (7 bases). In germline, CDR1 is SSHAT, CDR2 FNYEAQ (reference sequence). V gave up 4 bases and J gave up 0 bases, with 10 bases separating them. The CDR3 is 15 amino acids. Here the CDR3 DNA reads TGTGCCAGCAGCTCAGGGGGGAGCTCCTACAATGAGCAGTTCTTC. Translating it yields CASSSGGSSYNEQFF.

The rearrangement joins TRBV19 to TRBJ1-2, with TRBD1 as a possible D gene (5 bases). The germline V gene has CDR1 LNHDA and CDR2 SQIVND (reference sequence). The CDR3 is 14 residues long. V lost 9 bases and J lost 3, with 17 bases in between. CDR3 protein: CASVSSTVDYGYTF. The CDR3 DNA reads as TGTGCCAGCGTTTCCTCGACAGTGGACTATGGCTACACCTTC.

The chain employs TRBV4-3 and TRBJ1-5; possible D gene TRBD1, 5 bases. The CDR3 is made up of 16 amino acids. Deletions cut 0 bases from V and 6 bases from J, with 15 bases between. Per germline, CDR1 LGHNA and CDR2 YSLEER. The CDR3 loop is CASSQDSGRGGQPQHF. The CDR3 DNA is TGCGCCAGCAGCCAAGATTCAGGGAGGGGAGGTCAGCCCCAGCATTTT.

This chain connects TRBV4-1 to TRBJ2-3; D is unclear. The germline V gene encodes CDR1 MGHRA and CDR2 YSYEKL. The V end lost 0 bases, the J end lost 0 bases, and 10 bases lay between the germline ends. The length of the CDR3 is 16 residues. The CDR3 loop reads CASSQEARSSTDTQYF. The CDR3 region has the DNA TGCGCCAGCAGCCAAGAAGCCCGGAGTAGCACAGATACGCAGTATTTT.

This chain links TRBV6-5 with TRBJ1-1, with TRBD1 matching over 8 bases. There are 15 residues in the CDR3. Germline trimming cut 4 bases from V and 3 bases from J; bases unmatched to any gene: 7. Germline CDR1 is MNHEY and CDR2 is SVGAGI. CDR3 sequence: CASSFQDRADTEAFF. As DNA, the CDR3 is TGTGCCAGCAGTTTCCAGGACAGGGCGGACACTGAAGCTTTCTTT.

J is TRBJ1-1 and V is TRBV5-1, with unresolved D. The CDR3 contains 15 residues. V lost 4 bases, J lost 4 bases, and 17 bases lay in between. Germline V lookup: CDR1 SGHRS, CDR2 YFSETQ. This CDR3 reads CASSPDLPFATEAFF. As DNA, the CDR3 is TGCGCCAGCAGCCCTGACTTGCCCTTTGCCACTGAAGCTTTCTTT.

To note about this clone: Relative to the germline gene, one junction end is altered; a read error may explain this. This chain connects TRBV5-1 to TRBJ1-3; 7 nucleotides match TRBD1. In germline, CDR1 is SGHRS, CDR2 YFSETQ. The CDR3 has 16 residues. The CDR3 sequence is CTSSLTGMSSGNTIYF. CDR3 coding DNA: TGCACCAGCAGCTTGACAGGGATGAGCTCTGGAAACACCATATATTTT.

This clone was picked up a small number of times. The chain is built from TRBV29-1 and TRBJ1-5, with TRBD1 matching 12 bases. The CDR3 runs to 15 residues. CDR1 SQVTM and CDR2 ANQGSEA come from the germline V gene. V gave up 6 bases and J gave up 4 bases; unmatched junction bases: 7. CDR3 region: CSVVGTGGGNQPQHF. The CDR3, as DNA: TGCAGCGTCGTTGGGACAGGGGGCGGGAATCAGCCCCAGCATTTT.

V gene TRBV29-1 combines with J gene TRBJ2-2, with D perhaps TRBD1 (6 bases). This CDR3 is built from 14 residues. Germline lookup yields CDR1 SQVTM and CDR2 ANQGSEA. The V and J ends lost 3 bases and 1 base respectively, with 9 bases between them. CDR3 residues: CSVDETGNTGELFF. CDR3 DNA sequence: TGCAGCGTTGATGAGACAGGGAACACCGGGGAGCTGTTTTTT.

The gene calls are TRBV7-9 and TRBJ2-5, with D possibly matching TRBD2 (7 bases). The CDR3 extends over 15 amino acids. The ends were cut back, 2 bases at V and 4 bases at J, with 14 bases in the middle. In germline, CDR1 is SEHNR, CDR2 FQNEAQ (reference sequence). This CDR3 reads CASSLTAGAGETQYF. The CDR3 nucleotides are TGTGCCAGCAGCTTAACGGCGGGGGCTGGAGAGACCCAGTACTTC.

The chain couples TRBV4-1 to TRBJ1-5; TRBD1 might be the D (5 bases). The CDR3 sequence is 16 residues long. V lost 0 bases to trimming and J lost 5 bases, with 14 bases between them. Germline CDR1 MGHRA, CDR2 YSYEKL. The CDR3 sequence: CASSQDGGSGDQPQHF. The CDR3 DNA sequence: TGCGCCAGCAGCCAAGACGGGGGTTCGGGGGATCAGCCCCAGCATTTT.

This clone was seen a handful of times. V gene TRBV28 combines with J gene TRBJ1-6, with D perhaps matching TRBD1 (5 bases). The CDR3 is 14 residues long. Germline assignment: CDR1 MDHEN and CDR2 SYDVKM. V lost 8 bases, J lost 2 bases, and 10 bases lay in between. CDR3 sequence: CASWRDPYNSPLHF. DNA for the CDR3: TGTGCCAGCTGGAGGGACCCCTATAATTCACCCCTCCACTTT.

The CDR3 loop reads CASTQPGAGELFF. The CDR3 nucleotides read TGTGCCAGCACCCAGCCAGGGGCCGGGGAGCTGTTTTTT. This rearrangement joins TRBV5-5 to TRBJ2-2; D is possibly TRBD1 (6 bases). Per the germline V gene, CDR1 is SGHKS and CDR2 is YYEKEE (reference sequence). The CDR3 extends over 13 amino acids. V dropped 6 bases and J dropped 6 bases, with 12 bases sitting between them.

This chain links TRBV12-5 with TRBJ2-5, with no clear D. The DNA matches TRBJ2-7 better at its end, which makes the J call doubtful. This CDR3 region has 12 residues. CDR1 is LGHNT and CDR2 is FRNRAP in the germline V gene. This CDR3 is CASGRLDYEQYF. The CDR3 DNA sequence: TGTGCTAGTGGTCGGCTCGACTACGAGCAGTACTTC.

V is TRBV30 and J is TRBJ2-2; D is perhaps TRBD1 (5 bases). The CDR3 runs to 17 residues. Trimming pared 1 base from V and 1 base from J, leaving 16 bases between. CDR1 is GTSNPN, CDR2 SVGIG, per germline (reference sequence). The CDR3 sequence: CAWSGSGAGWNTGELFF. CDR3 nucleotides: TGTGCCTGGAGTGGAAGTGGGGCAGGCTGGAACACCGGGGAGCTGTTTTTT.

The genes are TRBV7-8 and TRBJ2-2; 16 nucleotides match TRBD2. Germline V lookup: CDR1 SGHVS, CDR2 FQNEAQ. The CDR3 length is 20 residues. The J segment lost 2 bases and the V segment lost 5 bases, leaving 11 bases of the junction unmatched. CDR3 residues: CASSIRPGTSGGGNTGELFF. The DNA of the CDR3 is TGTGCCAGCAGCATACGCCCCGGGACTAGCGGGGGGGGCAACACCGGGGAGCTGTTTTTT.

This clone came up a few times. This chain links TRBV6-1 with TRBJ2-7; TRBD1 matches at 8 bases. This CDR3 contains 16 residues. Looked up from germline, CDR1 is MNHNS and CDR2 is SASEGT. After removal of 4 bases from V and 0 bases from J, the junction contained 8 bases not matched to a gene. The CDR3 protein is CASSASAGTGSYEQYF. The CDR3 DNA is TGTGCCAGCAGTGCAAGTGCCGGGACAGGCTCCTACGAGCAGTACTTC.

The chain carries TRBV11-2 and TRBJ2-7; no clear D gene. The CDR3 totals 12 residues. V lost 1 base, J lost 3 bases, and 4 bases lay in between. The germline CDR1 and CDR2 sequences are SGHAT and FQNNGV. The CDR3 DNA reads TGTGCCAGCAGCTTAGTCAACTACGAGCAGTACTTC. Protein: CASSLVNYEQYF.

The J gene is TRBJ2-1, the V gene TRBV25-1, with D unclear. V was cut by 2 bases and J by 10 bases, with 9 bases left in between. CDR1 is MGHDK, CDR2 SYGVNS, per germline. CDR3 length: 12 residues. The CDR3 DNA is TGTGCCAGCAGTGAAGGCGTGCGGGAGCAGTTCTTC. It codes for CASSEGVREQFF.

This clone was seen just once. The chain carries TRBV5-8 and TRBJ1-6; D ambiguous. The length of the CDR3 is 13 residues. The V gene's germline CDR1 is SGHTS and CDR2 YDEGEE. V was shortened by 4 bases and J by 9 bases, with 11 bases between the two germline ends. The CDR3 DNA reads TGTGCCAGCAGCCTGTCCCTCGGTTCACCCCTCCACTTT. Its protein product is CASSLSLGSPLHF. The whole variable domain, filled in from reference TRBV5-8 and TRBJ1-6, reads EAGVTQSPTHLIKTRGQQATLRCSPISGHTSVYWYQQALGLGLQFLLWYDEGEERNRGNFPPRFSGRQFPNYSSELNVNALELEDSALYLCASSLSLGSPLHFGNGTRLTVT.

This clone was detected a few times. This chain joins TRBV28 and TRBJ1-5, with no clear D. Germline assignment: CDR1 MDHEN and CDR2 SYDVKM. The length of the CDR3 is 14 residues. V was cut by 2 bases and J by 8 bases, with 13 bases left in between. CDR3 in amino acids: CASSLEAGGKPQHF. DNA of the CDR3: TGTGCCAGCAGTTTAGAAGCAGGTGGAAAGCCCCAGCATTTT. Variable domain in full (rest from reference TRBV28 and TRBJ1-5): DVKVTQSSRYLVKRTGEKVFLECVQDMDHENMFWYRQDPGLGLRLIYFSYDVKMKEKGDIPEGYSVSREKKERFSLILESASTNQTSMYLCASSLEAGGKPQHFGDGTRLSIL.

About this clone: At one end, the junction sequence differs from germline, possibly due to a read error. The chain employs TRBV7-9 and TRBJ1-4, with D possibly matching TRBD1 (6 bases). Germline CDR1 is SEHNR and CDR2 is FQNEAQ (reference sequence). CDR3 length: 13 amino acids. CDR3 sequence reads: CSSARWGREKLFF. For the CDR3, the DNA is TGTTCCAGCGCTAGGTGGGGGCGAGAAAAACTGTTTTTT.

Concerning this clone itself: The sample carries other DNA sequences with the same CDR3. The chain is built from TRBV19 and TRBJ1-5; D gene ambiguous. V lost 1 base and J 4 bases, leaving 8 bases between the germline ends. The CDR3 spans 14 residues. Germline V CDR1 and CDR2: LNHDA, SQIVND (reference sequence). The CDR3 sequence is CASSIVPGNQPQHF. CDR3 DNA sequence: TGTGCCAGTAGTATAGTCCCGGGTAATCAGCCCCAGCATTTT.